The T cell receptor (beta chain) described here comes from a study of neurological immune-mediated disorders. General observations from the study: Patients with HTLV-1-associated myelopathy showed the most TCR clonal expansion. Those with multiple sclerosis showed the least, falling below healthy controls.

Germline assignment: CDR1 LNHNV and CDR2 YYDKDF (reference sequence). The CDR3 loop spans 14 amino acids. Trimming removed 2 bases from V and 0 bases from J, with 8 bases in between. Many counts were recorded for this clonotype. The antigen is not known. Synthesis of cDNA was performed by 5'RACE using 10-nucleotide random UMIs. MiXCR, run by TCRdb on the 5' RACE reads, gives a single entry per CDR3 protein. The table shows 55,000 to 70,000 distinct CDR3 sequences, with about an eighth occurring only once. V usage is TRBV15 and J usage is TRBJ2-7, with a tentative D call TRBD1 (6 bases). The sequenced material came from PBMCs. The clonotype originates from a man aged 60 to 69 in good health. As DNA, the CDR3 is TGTGCCACCAGCAGAATCAGGGGCTCCTACGAGCAGTACTTC. It translates to CATSRIRGSYEQYF.